These 16 T cell receptor beta chains were all obtained from the same sample, sequenced in a study of neurological immune-mediated disorders. TCRdb re-derived calls from the 5' RACE reads in MiXCR, one entry per CDR3 protein. The repertoire holds tens of thousands of distinct CDR3 sequences, with less than 5.5% as singletons. Material: PBMCs. Every receptor here comes from a man aged 25-45 years with multiple sclerosis.

The chain joins TRBV15 to TRBJ2-3; 9 bases are a match to TRBD2. The CDR3 extends over 17 amino acids. V was pared by 4 bases and J by 7 bases, with 15 bases of the junction left unmatched. Looked up from germline, CDR1 is LNHNV and CDR2 is YYDKDF (reference sequence). CDR3 sequence (DNA): TGTGCCACCAGCATCACGGCGGGGGGGCCACTTGTGTATACGCAGTATTTT. Translation: CATSITAGGPLVYTQYF.

This clonotype was detected many times. This chain links TRBV2 with TRBJ1-5; TRBD1 aligns across 9 bases. From germline, CDR1 is SNHLY and CDR2 FYNNEI. Germline trimming cut 6 bases from V and 4 bases from J; bases unmatched to any gene: 1. The CDR3 contains 13 residues. The CDR3 protein is CASRGTGNQPQHF. CDR3 bases: TGTGCCAGCAGGGGGACAGGGAATCAGCCCCAGCATTTT.

In its sample, this clonotype was seen a few times. The genes are TRBV24-1 and TRBJ2-3; 7 positions match TRBD2. Germline V gene sequence: CDR1 KGHDR, CDR2 SFDVKD. With 2 bases clipped from V and 0 bases from J, the junction kept 4 bases outside the gene matches. The CDR3 runs 16 residues. The CDR3 DNA follows: TGTGCCACCAGTGATTCCGGGGGGACTAGCACAGATACGCAGTATTTT. Its protein product is CATSDSGGTSTDTQYF.

In this sample, this clonotype turned up many times. The chain couples TRBV27 to TRBJ1-1; the D gene is possibly TRBD1 (5 bases). The CDR3 is 13 amino acids. The germline V gene has CDR1 MNHEY and CDR2 SMNVEV (reference sequence). Trimming took 4 bases from V and 5 from J, leaving 11 bases between them. The CDR3 reads CASSSDGGTEAFF. CDR3 nucleotide sequence: TGTGCCAGCAGTTCGGACGGGGGTACTGAAGCTTTCTTT.

This clonotype showed up many times. The chain is built from TRBV20-1 and TRBJ2-4; 11 positions agree with TRBD2. V lost 2 bases and J lost 0; bases outside the gene matches: 9. CDR3 length: 18 residues. Germline loops: CDR1 DFQATT, CDR2 SNEGSKA (reference sequence). The CDR3 DNA sequence: TGCAGTGCTAGACCTTTTCGACTAGCGGGGTTAGCCAAAAACATTCAGTACTTC. Protein product: CSARPFRLAGLAKNIQYF.

This clonotype was seen repeatedly, ten times or more. V is TRBV4-2 and J is TRBJ2-3; D possibly uses TRBD1 or TRBD2 (5 bases each). Germline V gives CDR1 LGHNA, CDR2 YNFKEQ. The CDR3 consists of 16 residues. V lost 5 bases and J lost 0, with 15 bases in between. CDR3: CASSWHGTASTDTQYF. In DNA form, the CDR3 reads TGTGCCAGCAGCTGGCACGGGACCGCTAGCACAGATACGCAGTATTTT.

This clonotype was seen at least ten times. CDR3 in DNA: TGTGCCAGCAGCTTGGAAACCGGAGGGTATCAGCCCCAGCATTTT. The encoded protein is CASSLETGGYQPQHF. The chain links TRBV5-5 to TRBJ1-5; D not certain. This CDR3 is built from 15 residues. Germline assignment: CDR1 SGHKS and CDR2 YYEKEE (reference sequence). Trimming shortened V by 0 bases and J by 5 bases, and 12 bases separated the two germline ends.

This clonotype appeared many times. The chain joins TRBV7-9 to TRBJ1-3; D is ambiguous. The CDR3 covers 11 residues. The V end was cut by 5 bases, the J end by 7 bases, with 6 bases between. Germline CDR1 and CDR2: SEHNR and FQNEAQ (reference sequence). Written as DNA, the CDR3 is TGTGCCAGCAGCCTGGTCAACACCATATATTTT. This translates into CASSLVNTIYF.

Concerning this clonotype itself: A much larger clone lies one base from this, so it may be a read error. The chain carries TRBV7-8 and TRBJ1-5; maybe TRBD1 (5 bases). Germline loops: CDR1 SGHVS, CDR2 FQNEAQ. Trimming pared 4 bases from V and 6 bases from J, leaving 16 bases between. The CDR3 loop spans 15 amino acids. The CDR3 bases are TGTGCCAGCAGCTCCCGGGACGGGATGAGTCAGCCCCAGCATTTT. Translated, it gives CASSSRDGMSQPQHF. Using reference TRBV7-8 and TRBJ1-5 for the parts outside the CDR3, the full variable domain is GAGVSQSPRYKVAKRGQDVALRCDPISGHVSLFWYQQALGQGPEFLTYFQNEAQLDKSGLPSDRFFAERPEGSVSTLKIQRTQQEDSAVYLCASSSRDGMSQPQHFGDGTRLSIL.

This clonotype was detected ten times or more. The chain uses TRBV6-5 and TRBJ2-2; possibly TRBD1 for D (8 bases). Trimming took 4 bases from V and 6 from J, leaving 18 bases between them. This CDR3 is 16 amino acids long. From germline, CDR1 is MNHEY and CDR2 SVGAGI. The CDR3 DNA reads TGTGCCAGCAGTTTCCTAGGACAGGGAGGGTCCGGGGAGCTGTTTTTT. It translates to CASSFLGQGGSGELFF.

This clonotype was picked up many times. The rearrangement joins TRBV20-1 to TRBJ2-7; 11 nucleotides match TRBD1. Germline assignment: CDR1 DFQATT and CDR2 SNEGSKA (reference sequence). CDR3 size: 12 residues. V lost 7 bases and J lost 5; bases outside the gene matches: 4. CDR3 sequence reads: CSVRGQGDEQYF. In DNA, the CDR3 is TGCAGTGTCCGGGGACAGGGGGACGAGCAGTACTTC.

This clonotype occurred many times. The V call is TRBV4-2, the J call TRBJ1-1; D is undetermined. There are 15 residues in the CDR3. Trimming took off 4 bases at V and 1 base at J, with 13 bases between the two ends. Germline V gives CDR1 LGHNA, CDR2 YNFKEQ. The CDR3 DNA reads as TGTGCCAGCAGCCCCCGTGGAAGGGCGAACACTGAAGCTTTCTTT. Its translation is CASSPRGRANTEAFF.

This clonotype was detected ten times or more. This rearrangement joins TRBV6-5 to TRBJ1-2, with 7 nucleotides matching TRBD1. Germline V CDR1 and CDR2: MNHEY, SVGAGI. Trimming at V came to 5 bases and at J to 8 bases, leaving 11 bases not matched to a gene. The CDR3 totals 14 residues. CDR3: CASSRIQGGSGYTF. CDR3 DNA sequence: TGTGCCAGCAGTCGAATTCAGGGGGGGTCAGGCTACACCTTC.

This clonotype has a handful of counts. A read error may produce the germline difference seen at one junction end. The chain employs TRBV7-2 and TRBJ1-6; maybe TRBD1 (5 bases). The CDR3 sequence is 15 residues long. Germline V gene data show CDR1 as SGHTA and CDR2 as FQGNSA. The CDR3 nucleotides read TGTGCCAGCAGCATACTGGCAGGGAGCAATTCACCCCTCAACTTT. Its protein product is CASSILAGSNSPLNF.

This clonotype was seen ten or more times. The chain uses TRBV5-6 and TRBJ1-1; a weak D match, TRBD1 (5 bases). Trimming left V 6 bases short and J 5 bases short, with 14 bases between. This CDR3 contains 13 residues. Germline CDR1 reads SGHDT; CDR2 reads YYEEEE. The CDR3 nucleotides read TGTGCCAGCACCCAGTGGTGGGGGACTGAAGCTTTCTTT. Translated, it gives CASTQWWGTEAFF.

This clonotype has ten or more counts. The chain has TRBV5-1 and TRBJ1-5, with no clear D. The CDR3 is 13 residues long. Per the germline V gene, CDR1 is SGHRS and CDR2 is YFSETQ. Trimming shortened V by 0 bases and J by 6 bases, and 7 bases separated the two germline ends. The CDR3 DNA reads as TGCGCCAGCAGCTTGGGAGGCTCTCAGCCCCAGCATTTT. Translation: CASSLGGSQPQHF. Full variable domain (rest looked up from reference TRBV5-1 and TRBJ1-5): KAGVTQTPRYLIKTRGQQVTLSCSPISGHRSVSWYQQTPGQGLQFLFEYFSETQRNKGNFPGRFSGRQFSNSRSEMNVSTLELGDSALYLCASSLGGSQPQHFGDGTRLSIL.